The 9 T cell receptor beta chains reported below all come from one sample, sequenced in a study of T cell repertoires in aging, cancer and after chemotherapy. A mixed TRB-A/B primer pool amplified rearranged TRB by multiplex touch-down PCR. TCRdb used MiXCR to reprocess the multiplex PCR reads, holding one entry per CDR3 protein. The data show fewer than 2,000 distinct CDR3 sequences, with about a fifth seen just once and approximately 58% held by the top ten. The template was genomic DNA from peripheral blood, not RNA. The material sequenced was blood. The receptors were gathered from a human donor with a solid tumor.

This clonotype is large by share. V is TRBV19 and J is TRBJ1-5; 7 nucleotides align to TRBD1. Germline CDR1 is LNHDA and CDR2 is SQIVND (reference sequence). V gave up 5 bases and J gave up 7 bases; unmatched junction bases: 11. The CDR3 spans 15 residues. The CDR3: CASSPDRRQEQPQHF. In DNA form, the CDR3 reads TGTGCCAGTAGTCCGGACAGGCGCCAGGAGCAGCCCCAGCATTTT.

This clonotype was counted only a few times. This chain links TRBV20-1 with TRBJ2-3; 14 nucleotides align to TRBD2. J gave up 5 bases and V 2 bases, and 3 bases lay outside the gene matches. Germline-derived CDR1 and CDR2 are DFQATT and SNEGSKA (reference sequence). This CDR3 has 15 amino acids. CDR3 sequence reads: CSARKTSGGGDTQYF. CDR3 DNA: TGCAGTGCTAGAAAGACTAGCGGGGGGGGAGATACGCAGTATTTT.

By share, this clonotype ranks as medium-sized. The rearrangement joins TRBV6-2 or TRBV6-3 to TRBJ2-1, with D hard to call. The CDR3 runs 13 residues. Germline V gene sequence: CDR1 MNHEY, CDR2 SVGEGT. The V and J ends lost 1 base and 5 bases respectively, with 6 bases between them. CDR3 region: CASSYLRDNEQFF. CDR3 in DNA: TGTGCCAGCAGTTACTTAAGGGACAATGAGCAGTTCTTC.

By share of the sample, this clonotype is medium-sized. The chain uses TRBV6-5 and TRBJ2-1, with 14 bases fitting TRBD2. The CDR3 spans 17 residues. Germline V gives CDR1 MNHEY, CDR2 SVGAGI. V was clipped by 0 bases and J by 8 bases; unmatched bases: 6. The CDR3 sequence is CASSYSPGLAGADEQFF. The CDR3 DNA reads as TGTGCCAGCAGTTACTCGCCGGGACTAGCGGGAGCCGATGAGCAGTTCTTC.

The chain combines TRBV11-2 with TRBJ2-5; 7 bases are a match to TRBD1. The J segment lost 3 bases and the V segment lost 3 bases, leaving 4 bases of the junction unmatched. CDR1 is SGHAT, CDR2 FQNNGV, per germline. This CDR3 is built from 14 residues. The CDR3 loop reads CASSFKGAEETQYF. For the CDR3, the DNA is TGTGCCAGCAGCTTCAAGGGGGCTGAAGAGACCCAGTACTTC.

This clonotype is medium-sized in the sample. The CDR3 region has the DNA TGTGCCAGCAGCCCACGCCGTCAAGGGAACTATGGCTACACCTTC. This translates into CASSPRRQGNYGYTF. The chain uses TRBV14 and TRBJ1-2; no reliable D call. V dropped 4 bases and J dropped 2 bases, with 14 bases sitting between them. Germline V gives CDR1 SGHDN, CDR2 FVKESK. This CDR3 comprises 15 residues.

This clonotype was found a few times. Here the CDR3 DNA reads TGCAGCGTTCTGACAGGCTCTGGGGCCAACGTCCTGACTTTC. The encoded protein is CSVLTGSGANVLTF. The chain links TRBV29-1 to TRBJ2-6, with TRBD1 as a possible D gene (6 bases). The V gene lost 5 bases and the J gene lost 0 bases, with 8 bases spanning the gap. Germline values: CDR1 SQVTM, CDR2 ANQGSEA. The CDR3 is 14 amino acids.

This clonotype is medium-sized in the sample. This rearrangement joins TRBV6-6 to TRBJ2-1, with D possibly matching TRBD2 (6 bases). V lost 7 bases, J lost 5 bases, and 9 bases lay in between. This CDR3 has 12 residues. The germline CDR1 and CDR2 sequences are MNHNY and SVGAGI (reference sequence). The CDR3 nucleotides read TGTGCCAGCAAAAAGCGGGACAATGAGCAGTTCTTC. Its translation is CASKKRDNEQFF.

Within the sample, this clonotype is medium-sized. CDR3 DNA sequence: TGTGCCAGTAGGCACGGCGCCGAAACCGGGGAGCTGTTTTTT. Protein product: CASRHGAETGELFF. The chain has TRBV19 and TRBJ2-2; no clear D gene. There are 14 residues in the CDR3. V lost 6 bases and J 5 bases, leaving 13 bases between the germline ends. Germline CDR1 and CDR2: LNHDA and SQIVND (reference sequence). The complete variable domain, with remaining parts taken from reference TRBV19 and TRBJ2-2, reads DGGITQSPKYLFRKEGQNVTLSCEQNLNHDAMYWYRQDPGQGLRLIYYSQIVNDFQKGDIAEGYSVSREKKESFPLTVTSAQKNPTAFYLCASRHGAETGELFFGEGSRLTVL.